The clone carrying this T cell receptor (beta chain) appeared once. What it recognizes is unknown. The data were taken from a study of cytomegalovirus exposure and HLA in healthy donors. Study summary: Ancestry clustering placed 70% to 85% of about 400 genotyped donors in the Caucasian-associated cluster. Study-wide results and limits: TCR beta sequences reportedly predicted most subjects' HLA-A and HLA-B alleles accurately. Judged likely to be a sequencing artifact was a cluster of highly shared sequence variants. Association with HLA alleles at 0.05 false discovery rate was found for around 15,000 TCR beta sequences in a later analysis.

PCR employed 60 Vbeta and 13 Jbeta primers. Profiling relied on immunoSEQ multiplex PCR, and the TCRdb table lists in-frame clones only, not all of them. Of 130,000 or so clones listed, 82% are singletons. This receptor was taken from a woman in her fifties or sixties in good health and CMV-seropositive. The sample was PBMCs.

This CDR3 reads CASNPPGSTEAFF. The CDR3 bases are TGTGCCAGCAACCCCCCAGGGTCCACTGAAGCTTTCTTT. This chain connects TRBV21-1 to TRBJ1-1; the table gives TRBD1 as D, unverified against the DNA. TRBV21-1 is reported as a pseudogene. The length of the CDR3 is 13 residues.